These T cell receptor beta chains were read from a single sample in a study of blood T cell repertoires in COVID-19. Some clones are missing from TCRdb's copy, which holds only in-frame ones; the method was immunoSEQ multiplex PCR. Among 300,000 to 350,000 clones listed, more than 70% were seen once. The sequencing sample was made of peripheral blood. The receptors originated from a woman aged 60 to 75 with COVID-19, enrolled during active disease. The CDR3 runs from the conserved cysteine through the conserved F or W. Each record gives: clone size, V gene, D gene, J gene, CDR3 protein, CDR3 DNA. The D gene is left open where the match is weak. The size of a clone is reported for some rows only, either as once, few or many, or as a class for expanded clones.

few,TRBV18,TRBD1,TRBJ2-7,CASSPRETGGEQYF,TGTGCCAGCTCACCACGCGAGACAGGGGGAGAGCAGTACTTC
.,TRBV2,TRBD1,TRBJ1-1,CASRGRQGAPSEAFF,TGTGCCAGCAGGGGCCGACAGGGAGCCCCCTCTGAAGCTTTCTTT
.,TRBV7-2,TRBD1,TRBJ1-5,CASSLDMPGRGLSQPQHF,TGTGCCAGCAGCTTAGATATGCCTGGCAGGGGGCTAAGTCAGCCCCAGCATTTT
.,TRBV10-1,TRBD1,TRBJ1-1,CASSESSATGQAFF,TGCGCCAGCAGTGAGTCGTCGGCGACAGGGCAAGCTTTCTTT
.,TRBV18,TRBD2,TRBJ2-1,CASSPLSAVAGAPRGQFF,TGTGCCAGCTCACCTCTCTCGGCAGTAGCGGGAGCCCCAAGGGGGCAGTTCTTC
few,TRBV6-5,.,TRBJ1-2,CASSYSGTRLYGYTF,TGTGCCAGCAGTTACTCAGGAACAAGACTCTATGGCTACACCTTC
.,TRBV19,TRBD1,TRBJ2-7,CASSIPDRGEQYF,TGTGCCAGTAGTATTCCGGACAGGGGAGAGCAGTACTTC
.,TRBV3-1/TRBV3-2,.,TRBJ1-3,CASSQDPGEGNRF,TGTGCCAGCAGCCAAGACCCCGGGGAAGGAAATCGATTT
.,TRBV6-6,TRBD1,TRBJ1-1,CASRRENRGEAFF,TGTGCCAGCAGGAGGGAGAACAGGGGTGAAGCTTTCTTT
.,TRBV4-1,TRBD1,TRBJ2-7,CASSSPGQFDEQYF,TGCGCCAGCAGCTCTCCGGGACAGTTCGACGAGCAGTACTTC
few,TRBV5-6,.,TRBJ1-1,CASSLVWALNTEAFF,TGTGCCAGCAGCTTGGTATGGGCACTGAACACTGAAGCTTTCTTT
.,TRBV7-9,TRBD2,TRBJ2-7,CATRGGSYEQYF,TGTGCCACTCGGGGGGGCTCCTACGAGCAGTACTTC
.,TRBV7-2,.,TRBJ1-1,CASSTQGGNTEAFF,TGTGCCAGCAGCACCCAAGGGGGGAACACTGAAGCTTTCTTT
.,TRBV10-3,.,TRBJ1-5,CATTGYSNQPQHF,TGTGCCACTACAGGATATAGCAATCAGCCCCAGCATTTT
.,TRBV3-1/TRBV3-2,TRBD2,TRBJ2-1,CASSKRGAGGVDEQFF,TGTGCCAGCAGCAAAAGGGGAGCGGGGGGTGTTGATGAGCAGTTCTTC
few,TRBV10-3,TRBD1,TRBJ1-2,CASRVGGQAANYGYTF,TGTGCCAGCAGGGTGGGTGGACAGGCCGCTAACTATGGCTACACCTTC
.,TRBV5-1,.,TRBJ1-4,CASSFTGTTNEKLFF,TGCGCCAGCAGTTTCACAGGGACAACTAATGAAAAACTGTTTTTT
.,TRBV4-1,.,TRBJ1-5,CASSQDVVLSRGNQPQHF,TGCGCCAGCAGCCAAGATGTCGTCCTAAGCAGGGGCAATCAGCCCCAGCATTTT
.,TRBV28,TRBD1,TRBJ1-5,CATTPRDRVKPQHF,TGTGCCACCACTCCCCGGGACAGGGTTAAACCCCAGCATTTT
once,TRBV11-3,.,TRBJ1-1,CASSPGAPYTEAFF,TGTGCCAGCAGCCCCGGAGCGCCATACACTGAAGCTTTCTTT
.,TRBV5-1,.,TRBJ1-6,CASRDPGDTYPLHF,TGCGCCAGCCGGGATCCCGGGGACACCTATCCCCTCCACTTT
.,TRBV7-9,TRBD1,TRBJ2-6,CASSLDRGSGANVLTF,TGTGCCAGCAGCCTAGACAGGGGATCGGGGGCCAACGTCCTGACTTTC
.,TRBV27,TRBD1,TRBJ1-2,CASSTDRGNYGYTF,TGTGCCAGCAGCACCGACAGGGGAAACTATGGCTACACCTTC
.,TRBV11-2,.,TRBJ1-4,CASSPRQAGEKLFF,TGTGCCAGCAGCCCCCGACAGGCCGGTGAAAAACTGTTTTTT
few,TRBV19,.,TRBJ1-2,CASTIWAGQNYGYTF,TGTGCCAGTACCATTTGGGCGGGGCAGAACTATGGCTACACCTTC
.,TRBV19,TRBD1,TRBJ1-5,CASSIGGGANQPQHF,TGTGCCAGTAGTATAGGAGGGGGCGCGAATCAGCCCCAGCATTTT
.,TRBV15,TRBD2,TRBJ2-5,CATSARLAGGETQYF,TGTGCCACCAGCGCTCGACTAGCGGGGGGAGAGACCCAGTACTTC
.,TRBV27,TRBD1,TRBJ1-5,CASRGGQGRGNQPQHF,TGTGCCAGCAGAGGGGGACAGGGACGAGGCAATCAGCCCCAGCATTTT
.,TRBV5-1,.,TRBJ2-5,CASSSPEGLQETQYF,TGCGCCAGCAGCTCCCCTGAGGGACTCCAAGAGACCCAGTACTTC
.,TRBV12-3/TRBV12-4,.,TRBJ2-5,CASSPQGRETQYF,TGTGCCAGCAGTCCTCAGGGTCGAGAGACCCAGTACTTC
.,TRBV7-8,TRBD1,TRBJ2-7,CASSLAETGAYEQYF,TGTGCCAGCAGCTTAGCGGAGACAGGGGCCTACGAGCAGTACTTC
.,TRBV11-3,TRBD2,TRBJ2-1,CASSLEGGSREQFF,TGTGCCAGCAGCTTAGAGGGGGGGAGCAGGGAGCAGTTCTTC
.,TRBV7-8,TRBD1,TRBJ1-2,CASTLTGNRGYTF,TGTGCCAGCACTCTGACAGGGAACAGAGGCTACACCTTC
.,TRBV6-6,.,TRBJ1-4,CASTAPGGVGEKLFF,TGTGCCAGCACCGCCCCGGGGGGGGTAGGGGAAAAACTGTTTTTT
once,TRBV2,TRBD2,TRBJ2-5,CASSATSGGAWETQYF,TGTGCCAGCAGTGCCACGAGCGGGGGGGCCTGGGAGACCCAGTACTTC
few,TRBV7-2,.,TRBJ1-3,CASSPGSPGNTIYF,TGTGCCAGCAGCCCAGGTTCGCCGGGAAACACCATATATTTT
once,TRBV7-9,TRBD1,TRBJ1-1,CASSLAKRQGHEAFF,TGTGCCAGCAGCTTAGCCAAGAGACAGGGACACGAAGCTTTCTTT
.,TRBV28,.,TRBJ1-3,CASSLIARDTIYF,TGTGCCAGCAGTTTAATCGCACGGGACACCATATATTTT
.,TRBV6-5,.,TRBJ1-4,CASTRELIEKLFF,TGTGCCAGCACCAGGGAATTGATTGAAAAACTGTTTTTT
.,TRBV2,TRBD2,TRBJ2-1,CASSGLVAYNEQFF,TGTGCCAGCTCCGGACTAGTGGCCTACAATGAGCAGTTCTTC
.,TRBV5-1,TRBD1,TRBJ2-5,CASSRTGEETQYF,TGCGCCAGCAGTAGGACAGGGGAAGAGACCCAGTACTTC
.,TRBV5-4,TRBD1,TRBJ1-2,CASSLVQGYGYTF,TGTGCCAGCAGCTTGGTACAGGGGTATGGCTACACCTTC
.,TRBV28,.,TRBJ1-2,CASIMGGDRGYTF,TGTGCCAGCATCATGGGAGGGGATCGGGGCTACACCTTC
.,TRBV6-6,TRBD1,TRBJ1-5,CASRAGTGVSEPQHF,TGTGCCAGCAGGGCCGGGACAGGGGTTAGCGAGCCCCAGCATTTT
.,TRBV29-1,.,TRBJ2-2,CSALDRPNTGELFF,TGCAGCGCCCTCGACAGACCGAACACCGGGGAGCTGTTTTTT
.,TRBV12-3/TRBV12-4,.,TRBJ2-7,CASTFGVGEQYF,TGTGCCAGCACATTCGGAGTGGGTGAGCAGTACTTC
.,TRBV18,TRBD2,TRBJ2-1,CASSPGGGPWNEQFF,TGTGCCAGCTCACCGGGCGGGGGGCCCTGGAATGAGCAGTTCTTC
few,TRBV28,TRBD1,TRBJ1-2,CASTTGQGYGYTF,TGTGCCAGCACCACGGGACAGGGTTATGGCTACACCTTC
.,TRBV7-9,.,TRBJ2-5,CASSPIQETQYF,TGTGCCAGCAGCCCTATCCAAGAGACCCAGTACTTC
few,TRBV4-1,.,TRBJ1-1,CASSQDRGVLTEAFF,TGCGCCAGCAGCCAAGATCGGGGGGTATTAACTGAAGCTTTCTTT